This T cell receptor (beta chain) is drawn from a study of cytomegalovirus exposure and HLA in healthy donors. Study outcomes and limitations: Some public TCRs appeared in many individuals, while most sequences were rare.

Remarks on this clone: The antigen remains undetermined.

V trimming: 3 bases; J trimming: 5 bases; junction bases outside the gene matches: 6. Germline V gene lookup returns CDR1 MGHRA and CDR2 YSYEKL. The CDR3 length is 15 residues. Both 60 Vbeta primers and 13 Jbeta primers went into the PCR. The data were produced by immunoSEQ multiplex PCR, yet TCRdb's version contains in-frame clones alone and is incomplete. The sample carries around 120,000 clones, roughly 83% recorded once. The chain recombines TRBV4-1 with TRBJ2-5; TRBD2 matches 10 bases. The source of this sequence is a young man in good health and CMV-seropositive. The source material was PBMCs. The CDR3 coding sequence is TGCGCCAGCAGCCAGAGCGGGGGGGCCTTGGAGACCCAGTACTTC. This translates into CASSQSGGALETQYF.